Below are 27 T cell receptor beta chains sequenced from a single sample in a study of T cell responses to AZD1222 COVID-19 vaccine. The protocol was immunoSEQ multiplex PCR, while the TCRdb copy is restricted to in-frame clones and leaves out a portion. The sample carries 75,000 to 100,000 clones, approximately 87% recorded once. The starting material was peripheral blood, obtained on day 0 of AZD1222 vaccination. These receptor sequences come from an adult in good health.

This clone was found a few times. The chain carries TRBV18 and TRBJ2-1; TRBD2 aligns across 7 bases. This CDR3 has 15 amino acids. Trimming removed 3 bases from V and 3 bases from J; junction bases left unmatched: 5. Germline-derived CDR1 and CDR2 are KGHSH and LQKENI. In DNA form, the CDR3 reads TGTGCCAGCTCACCTTATAGCGGGTTCTACAATGAGCAGTTCTTC. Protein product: CASSPYSGFYNEQFF.

The CDR3 region is CAWRPSLGEQYF. As DNA, the CDR3 is TGTGCCTGGAGACCGAGTCTGGGGGAGCAGTACTTC. V gene TRBV30 combines with J gene TRBJ2-7; D is ambiguous. This CDR3 region has 12 residues. CDR1 is GTSNPN and CDR2 is SVGIG in the germline V gene (reference sequence). Trimming cost V 3 bases and J 7 bases, with 13 bases left between them.

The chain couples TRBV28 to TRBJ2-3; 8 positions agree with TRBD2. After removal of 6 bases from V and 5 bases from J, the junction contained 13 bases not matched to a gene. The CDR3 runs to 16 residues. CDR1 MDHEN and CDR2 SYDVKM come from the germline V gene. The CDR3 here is CASSDSTGGPQDTQYF. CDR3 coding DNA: TGTGCCAGCAGCGACTCCACGGGAGGGCCTCAAGATACGCAGTATTTT.

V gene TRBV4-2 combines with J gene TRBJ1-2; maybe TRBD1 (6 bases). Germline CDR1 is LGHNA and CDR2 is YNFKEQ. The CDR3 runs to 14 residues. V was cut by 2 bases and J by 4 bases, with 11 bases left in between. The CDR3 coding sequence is TGTGCCAGCAGCCAAAACCAGGGGACCTATGGCTACACCTTC. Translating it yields CASSQNQGTYGYTF.

In DNA form, the CDR3 reads TGTGCCAGCAGTTCAAGGGGGGGTACAGGAAACACCATATATTTT. Protein product: CASSSRGGTGNTIYF. The gene calls are TRBV27 and TRBJ1-3, with D perhaps matching TRBD1 (6 bases). This CDR3 is built from 15 residues. Germline-derived CDR1 and CDR2 are MNHEY and SMNVEV (reference sequence). Trimming pared 4 bases from V and 4 bases from J, leaving 14 bases between.

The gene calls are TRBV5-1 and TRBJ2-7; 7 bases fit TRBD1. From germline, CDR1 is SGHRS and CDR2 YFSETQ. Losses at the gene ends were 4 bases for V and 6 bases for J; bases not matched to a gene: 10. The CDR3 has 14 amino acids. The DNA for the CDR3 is TGCGCCAGCAGCCATACCAGAGACAGGGCCGAGCAGTACTTC. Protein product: CASSHTRDRAEQYF. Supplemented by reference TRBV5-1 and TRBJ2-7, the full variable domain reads KAGVTQTPRYLIKTRGQQVTLSCSPISGHRSVSWYQQTPGQGLQFLFEYFSETQRNKGNFPGRFSGRQFSNSRSEMNVSTLELGDSALYLCASSHTRDRAEQYFGPGTRLTVT.

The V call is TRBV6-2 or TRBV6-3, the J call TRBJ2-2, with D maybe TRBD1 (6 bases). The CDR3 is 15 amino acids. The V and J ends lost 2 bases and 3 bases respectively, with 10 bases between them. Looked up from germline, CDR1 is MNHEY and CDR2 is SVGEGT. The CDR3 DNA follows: TGTGCCAGCAGTTACCTGGGGGCGGACACCGGGGAGCTGTTTTTT. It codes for CASSYLGADTGELFF.

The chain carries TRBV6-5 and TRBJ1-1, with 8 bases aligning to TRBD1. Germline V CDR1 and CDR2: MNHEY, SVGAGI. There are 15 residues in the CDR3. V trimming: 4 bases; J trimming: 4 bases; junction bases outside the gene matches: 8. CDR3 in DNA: TGTGCCAGCAGTTCGCCTCAGGGGGCCGCCACTGAAGCTTTCTTT. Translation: CASSSPQGAATEAFF.

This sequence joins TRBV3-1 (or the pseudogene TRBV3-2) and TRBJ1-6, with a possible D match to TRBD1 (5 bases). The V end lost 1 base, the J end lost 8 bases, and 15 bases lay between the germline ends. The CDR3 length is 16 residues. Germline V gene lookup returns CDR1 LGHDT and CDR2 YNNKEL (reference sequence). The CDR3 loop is CASSQGDWGLDSPLHF. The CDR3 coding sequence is TGTGCCAGCAGCCAAGGAGATTGGGGGTTAGATTCACCCCTCCACTTT.

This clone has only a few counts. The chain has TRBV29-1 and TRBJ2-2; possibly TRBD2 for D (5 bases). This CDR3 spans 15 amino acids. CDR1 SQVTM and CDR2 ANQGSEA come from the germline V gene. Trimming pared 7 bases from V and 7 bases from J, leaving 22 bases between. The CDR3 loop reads CSALHSWEGGGELFF. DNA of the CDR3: TGCAGCGCGTTGCATAGCTGGGAAGGAGGCGGGGAGCTGTTTTTT.

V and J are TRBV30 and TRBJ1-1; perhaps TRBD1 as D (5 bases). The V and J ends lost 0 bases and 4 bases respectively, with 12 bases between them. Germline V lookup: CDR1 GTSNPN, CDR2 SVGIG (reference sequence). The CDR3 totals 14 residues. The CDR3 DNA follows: TGTGCCTGGAGTGTAGGGGCCAGCGGCACTGAAGCTTTCTTT. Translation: CAWSVGASGTEAFF.

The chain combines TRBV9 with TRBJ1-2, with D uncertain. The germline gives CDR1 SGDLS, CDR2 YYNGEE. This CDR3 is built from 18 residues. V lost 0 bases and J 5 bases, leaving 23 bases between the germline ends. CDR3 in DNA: TGTGCCAGCAGCGTAGTCCCGGGGTCGCCACGCTTATGGTATGGCTACACCTTC. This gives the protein CASSVVPGSPRLWYGYTF.

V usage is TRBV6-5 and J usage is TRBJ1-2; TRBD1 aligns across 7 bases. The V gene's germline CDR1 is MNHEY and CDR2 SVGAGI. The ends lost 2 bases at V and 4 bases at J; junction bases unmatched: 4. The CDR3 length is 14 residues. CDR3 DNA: TGTGCCAGCAGTTACAGGGACAGAACCTATGGCTACACCTTC. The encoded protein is CASSYRDRTYGYTF.

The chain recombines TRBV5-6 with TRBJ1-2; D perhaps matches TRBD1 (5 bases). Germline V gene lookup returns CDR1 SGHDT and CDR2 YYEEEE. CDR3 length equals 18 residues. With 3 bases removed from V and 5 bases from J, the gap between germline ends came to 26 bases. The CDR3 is CASSSPRQGQRSLYGYTF. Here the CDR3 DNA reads TGTGCCAGCAGCTCCCCTAGGCAGGGCCAGAGGAGCCTATATGGCTACACCTTC.

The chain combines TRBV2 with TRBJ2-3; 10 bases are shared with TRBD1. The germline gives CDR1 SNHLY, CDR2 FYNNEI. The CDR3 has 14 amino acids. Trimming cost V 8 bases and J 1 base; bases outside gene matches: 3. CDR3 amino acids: CASAGTGGTDTQYF. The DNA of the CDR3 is TGTGCCAGCGCTGGGACAGGGGGCACAGATACGCAGTATTTT.

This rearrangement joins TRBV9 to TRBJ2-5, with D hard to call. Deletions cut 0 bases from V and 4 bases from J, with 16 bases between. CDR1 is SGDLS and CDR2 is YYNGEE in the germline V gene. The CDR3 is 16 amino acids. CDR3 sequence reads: CASSVDPGPGAETQYF. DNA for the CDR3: TGTGCCAGCAGCGTAGACCCCGGCCCGGGCGCAGAGACCCAGTACTTC.

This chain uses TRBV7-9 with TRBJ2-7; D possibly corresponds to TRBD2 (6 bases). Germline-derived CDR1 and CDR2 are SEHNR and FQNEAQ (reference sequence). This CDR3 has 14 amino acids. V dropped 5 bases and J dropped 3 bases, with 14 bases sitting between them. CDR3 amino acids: CASSPAGTGYEQYF. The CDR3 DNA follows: TGTGCCAGCAGCCCCGCGGGAACCGGCTACGAGCAGTACTTC.

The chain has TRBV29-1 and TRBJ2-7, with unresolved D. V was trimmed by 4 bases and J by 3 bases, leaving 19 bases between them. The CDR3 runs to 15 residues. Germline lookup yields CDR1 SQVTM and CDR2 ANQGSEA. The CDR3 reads CSVAVAAARYYEQYF. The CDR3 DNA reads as TGCAGCGTTGCAGTGGCGGCAGCGCGATACTACGAGCAGTACTTC.

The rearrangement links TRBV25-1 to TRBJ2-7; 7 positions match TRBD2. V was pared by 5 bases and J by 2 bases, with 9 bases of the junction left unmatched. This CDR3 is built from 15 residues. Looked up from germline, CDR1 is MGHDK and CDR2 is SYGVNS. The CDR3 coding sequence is TGTGCCAGCAGTCCTGGGGCGGGAGAGCCCTACGAGCAGTACTTC. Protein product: CASSPGAGEPYEQYF.

CDR3 in amino acids: CAVEITNSGANVLTF. The CDR3 region has the DNA TGTGCCGTGGAGATCACCAACTCTGGGGCCAACGTCCTGACTTTC. V gene TRBV7-3 combines with J gene TRBJ2-6, with no clear D. Trimming cost V 11 bases and J 0 bases, with 14 bases left between them. The CDR3 is made up of 15 amino acids. In germline, CDR1 is SGHTA, CDR2 FQGTGA.

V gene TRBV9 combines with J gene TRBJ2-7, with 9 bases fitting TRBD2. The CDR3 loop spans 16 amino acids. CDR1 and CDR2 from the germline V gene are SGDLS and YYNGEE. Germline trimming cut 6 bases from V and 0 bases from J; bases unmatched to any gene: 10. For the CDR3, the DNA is TGTGCCAGCACGCCTGGGGCTAGCGGGACCTCCTACGAGCAGTACTTC. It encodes CASTPGASGTSYEQYF.

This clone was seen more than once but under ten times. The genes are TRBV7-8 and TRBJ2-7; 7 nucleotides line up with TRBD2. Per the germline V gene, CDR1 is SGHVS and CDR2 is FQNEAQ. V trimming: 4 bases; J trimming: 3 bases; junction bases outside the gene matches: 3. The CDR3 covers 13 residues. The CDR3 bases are TGTGCCAGCAGCTGGGGCGGGAGCTACGAGCAGTACTTC. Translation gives CASSWGGSYEQYF.

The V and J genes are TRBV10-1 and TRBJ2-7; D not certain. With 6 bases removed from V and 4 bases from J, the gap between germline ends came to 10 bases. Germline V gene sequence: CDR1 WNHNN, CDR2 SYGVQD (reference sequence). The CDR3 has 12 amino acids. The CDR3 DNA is TGCGCCAGCAGAGGGTCTTGTTACGAGCAGTACTTC. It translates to CASRGSCYEQYF.

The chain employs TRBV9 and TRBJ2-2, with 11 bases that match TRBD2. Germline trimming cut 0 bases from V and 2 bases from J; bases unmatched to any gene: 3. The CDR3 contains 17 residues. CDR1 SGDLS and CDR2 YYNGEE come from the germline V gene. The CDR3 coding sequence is TGTGCCAGCAGCGTAGCACTAGCGGGAGTTAACACCGGGGAGCTGTTTTTT. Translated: CASSVALAGVNTGELFF.

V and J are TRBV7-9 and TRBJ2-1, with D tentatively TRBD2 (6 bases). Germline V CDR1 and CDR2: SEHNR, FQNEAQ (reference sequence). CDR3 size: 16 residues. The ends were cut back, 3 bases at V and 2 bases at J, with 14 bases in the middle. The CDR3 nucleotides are TGTGCCAGCAGCTTTTCAGCCGGGGGACCCTACAATGAGCAGTTCTTC. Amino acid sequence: CASSFSAGGPYNEQFF. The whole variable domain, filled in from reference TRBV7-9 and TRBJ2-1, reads DTGVSQNPRHKITKRGQNVTFRCDPISEHNRLYWYRQTLGQGPEFLTYFQNEAQLEKSRLLSDRFSAERPKGSFSTLEIQRTEQGDSAMYLCASSFSAGGPYNEQFFGPGTRLTVL.

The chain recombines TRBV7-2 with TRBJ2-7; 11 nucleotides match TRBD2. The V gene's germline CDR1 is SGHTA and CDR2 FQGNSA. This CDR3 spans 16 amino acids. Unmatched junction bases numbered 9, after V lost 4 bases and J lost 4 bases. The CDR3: CASSSLAGGPRYEQYF. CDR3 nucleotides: TGTGCCAGCAGCTCTTTAGCGGGAGGGCCCCGGTACGAGCAGTACTTC.

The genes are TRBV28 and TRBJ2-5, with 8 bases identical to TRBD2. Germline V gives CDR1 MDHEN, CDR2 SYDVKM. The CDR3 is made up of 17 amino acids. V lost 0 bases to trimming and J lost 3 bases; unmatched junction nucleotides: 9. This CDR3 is CASSLWGTSGLKETQYF. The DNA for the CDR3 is TGTGCCAGCAGTTTATGGGGAACTAGCGGCCTAAAAGAGACCCAGTACTTC.